This entry lists 21 T cell receptor beta chains sequenced from one sample in a study of T cell repertoires in MIS-A myocarditis. Sequencing was performed with immunoSEQ multiplex PCR; in TCRdb, only in-frame clones are kept and a portion is missing. The data contain about 11,000 clones, 65% to 90% of them singletons. The sample was right ventricle heart tissue obtained at autopsy. The origin of the receptors is a man aged 18 to 29 with fulminant myocarditis from multisystem inflammatory syndrome in adults (MIS-A) after COVID-19.

V is TRBV19 and J is TRBJ2-7; D tentatively reads TRBD1 or TRBD2 (5 bases each). The germline gives CDR1 LNHDA, CDR2 SQIVND (reference sequence). This CDR3 is 15 amino acids long. V was shortened by 2 bases and J by 6 bases, with 17 bases between the two germline ends. This chain's CDR3 is CASSIFDRGPSEQYF. As DNA, the CDR3 is TGTGCCAGTAGTATATTCGACAGAGGGCCTTCCGAGCAGTACTTC.

This clone turned up a few times. The rearrangement uses TRBV7-9 and TRBJ1-5; TRBD1 aligns across 7 bases. The germline gives CDR1 SEHNR, CDR2 FQNEAQ (reference sequence). V lost 5 bases and J lost 4; bases outside the gene matches: 5. The CDR3 contains 14 residues. This CDR3 is CASSPGTANQPQHF. DNA of the CDR3: TGTGCCAGCAGCCCCGGGACAGCTAATCAGCCCCAGCATTTT.

The V and J genes are TRBV3-1 (or the pseudogene TRBV3-2) and TRBJ2-1, with TRBD2 identical over 12 bases. Germline loops: CDR1 LGHDT, CDR2 YNNKEL (reference sequence). The V segment lost 5 bases and the J segment 0 bases; nucleotides outside the gene matches: 5. The CDR3 spans 17 residues. CDR3 sequence reads: CASSTGTSGLSYNEQFF. CDR3 in DNA: TGTGCCAGCAGCACCGGGACTAGCGGGCTCTCCTACAATGAGCAGTTCTTC.

The chain recombines TRBV29-1 with TRBJ2-7, with TRBD1 as a possible D gene (6 bases). The germline V gene encodes CDR1 SQVTM and CDR2 ANQGSEA. V shed 5 bases and J shed 2 bases, with 10 bases lying between them. CDR3 length equals 12 residues. CDR3 DNA sequence: TGCAGCGTTCTTTACAGGGCCTACGAGCAGTACTTC. Translated, it gives CSVLYRAYEQYF.

CDR3 DNA: TGTGCCAGTAGTATCTTCGGGTGGGATCAGCCCCAGCATTTT. Encoded protein: CASSIFGWDQPQHF. V is TRBV19 and J is TRBJ1-5; no firm D call. Trimming shortened V by 3 bases and J by 5 bases, and 11 bases separated the two germline ends. The CDR3 is 14 amino acids. Germline V lookup: CDR1 LNHDA, CDR2 SQIVND (reference sequence).

This clone has a single count. The CDR3 reads CASSLGLAEPHEQFF. In nucleotides, the CDR3 is TGTGCCAGCAGTTTGGGACTAGCGGAGCCTCATGAGCAGTTCTTC. V gene TRBV27 combines with J gene TRBJ2-1, with 11 bases identical to TRBD2. Germline lookup yields CDR1 MNHEY and CDR2 SMNVEV (reference sequence). CDR3 length: 15 residues. Trimming removed 3 bases from V and 8 bases from J; junction bases left unmatched: 6.

This chain joins TRBV11-3 and TRBJ2-7; 10 bases align to TRBD2. With 10 bases clipped from V and 6 bases from J, the junction kept 15 bases outside the gene matches. The CDR3 loop spans 15 amino acids. CDR1 SGHNT and CDR2 YENEEA come from the germline V gene. The CDR3 sequence: CAISGPSGSLSEQYF. CDR3 bases: TGTGCCATCTCGGGGCCTAGCGGGAGCTTGTCCGAGCAGTACTTC. Combining the CDR3 with reference TRBV11-3 and TRBJ2-7 gives the whole variable domain EAGVVQSPRYKIIEKKQPVAFWCNPISGHNTLYWYLQNLGQGPELLIRYENEEAVDDSQLPKDRFSAERLKGVDSTLKIQPAELGDSAVYLCAISGPSGSLSEQYFGPGTRLTVT.

This chain uses TRBV27 with TRBJ1-1, with D unclear. Trimming shortened V by 10 bases and J by 1 base, and 7 bases separated the two germline ends. The CDR3 is made up of 11 amino acids. Germline V gene sequence: CDR1 MNHEY, CDR2 SMNVEV (reference sequence). The CDR3 DNA sequence: TGTGCCACCCGGGGGAACACTGAAGCTTTCTTT. Translation gives CATRGNTEAFF.

The chain has TRBV19 and TRBJ2-1, with 12 bases identical to TRBD2. J gave up 6 bases and V 3 bases, and 0 bases lay outside the gene matches. Germline CDR1 and CDR2: LNHDA and SQIVND (reference sequence). This CDR3 is built from 14 residues. The CDR3: CASSMTSGSNEQFF. The DNA for the CDR3 is TGTGCCAGTAGTATGACTAGCGGGAGCAATGAGCAGTTCTTC.

V and J are TRBV5-1 and TRBJ2-6; D is undetermined. Germline CDR1 and CDR2: SGHRS and YFSETQ. V was trimmed by 4 bases and J by 4 bases, leaving 12 bases between them. CDR3 length: 15 residues. The DNA of the CDR3 is TGCGCCAGCAGCCCACCAGTAACCGGGGCCAACGTCCTGACTTTC. Translating gives CASSPPVTGANVLTF.

V gene TRBV3-1 (or the pseudogene TRBV3-2) combines with J gene TRBJ1-2, with unresolved D. Germline V gene lookup returns CDR1 LGHDT and CDR2 YNNKEL (reference sequence). The CDR3 is 16 amino acids. V lost 1 base, J lost 4 bases, and 16 bases lay in between. CDR3 sequence (DNA): TGTGCCAGCAGCCAAGTTAGCGGGCAAGGCATCTATGGCTACACCTTC. Translation gives CASSQVSGQGIYGYTF.

V gene TRBV10-3 combines with J gene TRBJ2-2, with a weak D call TRBD1 (5 bases). The CDR3 consists of 15 residues. The V end was cut by 0 bases, the J end by 0 bases, with 5 bases between. Germline CDR1 is ENHRY and CDR2 is SYGVKD. CDR3 region: CAISESDTNTGELFF. The CDR3 nucleotides read TGTGCCATCAGTGAGTCGGACACGAACACCGGGGAGCTGTTTTTT.

The rearrangement uses TRBV5-1 and TRBJ2-3, with 8 bases identical to TRBD2. Per germline, CDR1 SGHRS and CDR2 YFSETQ. Trimming took 6 bases from V and 2 from J; bases not matched to a gene: 8. This CDR3 contains 15 residues. In nucleotides, the CDR3 is TGCGCCAGCACCCCTGGCGGGGGGAACACAGATACGCAGTATTTT. Translated: CASTPGGGNTDTQYF.

The rearrangement links TRBV4-2 to TRBJ2-1; maybe TRBD2 (6 bases). The CDR3 spans 17 residues. Germline CDR1 and CDR2: LGHNA and YNFKEQ. V gave up 0 bases and J gave up 1 base, with 13 bases separating them. CDR3 sequence: CASSQDGASASYNEQFF. Written as DNA, the CDR3 is TGTGCCAGCAGCCAAGATGGGGCTAGCGCTTCCTACAATGAGCAGTTCTTC.

The count of this clone is one. The J gene is TRBJ1-1, the V gene TRBV14; possibly TRBD1 for D (6 bases). CDR3 length: 15 residues. V was pared by 1 base and J by 0 bases, with 9 bases between. CDR1 and CDR2 from the germline V gene are SGHDN and FVKESK. CDR3 sequence (DNA): TGTGCCAGCAGCCAAGTTAGGGGGGTGAACACTGAAGCTTTCTTT. As protein: CASSQVRGVNTEAFF.

This rearrangement joins TRBV4-3 to TRBJ1-1, with D perhaps matching TRBD1 (5 bases). Germline CDR1 and CDR2: LGHNA and YSLEER. The CDR3 spans 14 residues. Trimming removed 0 bases from V and 6 bases from J, with 11 bases in between. This CDR3 is CASSQDLGPSEAFF. The CDR3 DNA sequence: TGCGCCAGCAGCCAAGATTTGGGGCCGTCTGAAGCTTTCTTT.

V gene TRBV19 combines with J gene TRBJ2-1; 10 bases are a match to TRBD2. The CDR3 length is 15 residues. Germline CDR1 is LNHDA and CDR2 is SQIVND (reference sequence). Trimming took 1 base from V and 7 from J; bases not matched to a gene: 4. CDR3 in DNA: TGTGCCAGTAGTATAGCAAGCGGGGGGGCGAATGAGCAGTTCTTC. Its translation: CASSIASGGANEQFF.

Here the CDR3 DNA reads TGTGCCAGCAGTGTGGACTTGGACACTGAAGCTTTCTTT. Its protein product is CASSVDLDTEAFF. The V gene is TRBV6-4, the J gene TRBJ1-1; D call uncertain. The CDR3 spans 13 residues. With 4 bases removed from V and 3 bases from J, the gap between germline ends came to 9 bases. Germline lookup yields CDR1 MRHNA and CDR2 SNTAGT.

CDR3 in DNA: TGTGCCAGCAGTACAGGGGGAAGCTATGGCTACACCTTC. It encodes CASSTGGSYGYTF. V and J are TRBV25-1 and TRBJ1-2, with TRBD1 matching over 8 bases. The length of the CDR3 is 13 residues. The germline V gene encodes CDR1 MGHDK and CDR2 SYGVNS. Germline trimming cut 5 bases from V and 4 bases from J; bases unmatched to any gene: 3.

As regards this clone: This sample includes further DNA sequences coding for the same CDR3. The chain couples TRBV27 to TRBJ2-7; TRBD1 agrees at 9 bases. Germline CDR1 and CDR2: MNHEY and SMNVEV (reference sequence). Trimming cost V 5 bases and J 5 bases; bases outside gene matches: 13. This CDR3 is built from 16 residues. CDR3 nucleotide sequence: TGTGCCAGCAGTCTCGACAGGGGGGTGTTCCGCGACGAGCAGTACTTC. This gives the protein CASSLDRGVFRDEQYF.

This clone is a singleton in its sample. The gene calls are TRBV28 and TRBJ2-1; the match to TRBD1 covers 8 bases. Per germline, CDR1 MDHEN and CDR2 SYDVKM. CDR3 size: 12 residues. With V trimmed by 3 bases and J by 14 bases, 6 bases remained unmatched. The CDR3 sequence: CASSFQQGVEFF. CDR3 in DNA: TGTGCCAGCAGTTTCCAACAGGGGGTGGAGTTCTTC.